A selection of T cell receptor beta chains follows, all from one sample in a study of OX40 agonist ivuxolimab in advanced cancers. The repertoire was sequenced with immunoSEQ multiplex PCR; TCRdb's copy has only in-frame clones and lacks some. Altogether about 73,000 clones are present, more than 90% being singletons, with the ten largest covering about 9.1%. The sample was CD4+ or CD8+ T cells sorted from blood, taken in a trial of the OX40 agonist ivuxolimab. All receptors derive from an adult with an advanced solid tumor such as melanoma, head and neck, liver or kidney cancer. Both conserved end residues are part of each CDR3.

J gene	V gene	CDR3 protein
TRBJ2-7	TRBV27	CASRGLPDYEQYF
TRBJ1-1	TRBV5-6	CASSVPGQGAWGTEAFF
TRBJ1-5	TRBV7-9	CASSDTGPVGQPQHF
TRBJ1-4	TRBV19	CASSDRATNEKLFF
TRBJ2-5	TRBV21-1	CASSKVPGQTQYF
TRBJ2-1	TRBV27	CASSSWLAASYNEQFF
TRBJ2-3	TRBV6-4	CASSEGGVGTDTQYF
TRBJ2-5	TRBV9	CASSVGQFGGQGRETQYF
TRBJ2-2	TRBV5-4	CASSKGQGDRTGELFF
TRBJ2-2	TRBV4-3	CASSQDRGAGELFF
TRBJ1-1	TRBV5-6	CASSPLSDEAFF
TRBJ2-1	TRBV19	CASRAGGPYNEQFF
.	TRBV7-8	CASSLGGGPGAYEQYF
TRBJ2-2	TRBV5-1	CASFERNTGELFF
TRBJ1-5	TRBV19	CASKTRGGNQPQHF
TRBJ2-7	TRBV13	CASSLSGLAGGDYEQYF
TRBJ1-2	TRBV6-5	CASRSQGPYGYTF
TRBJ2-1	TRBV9	CASSVDPRRVGGFNYNEQFF
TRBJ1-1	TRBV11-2	CASSLDQEGLNTEAFF
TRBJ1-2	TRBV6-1	CASSAYRGEYGYTF
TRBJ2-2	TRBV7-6	CASSLAGGELFF
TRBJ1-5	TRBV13	CASSYTGTRNQPQHF
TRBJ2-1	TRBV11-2	CASSEQGALYNEQFF
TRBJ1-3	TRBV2	CASSAPVLGAGNTIYF
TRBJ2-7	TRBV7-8	CASSLGEFAYEQYF
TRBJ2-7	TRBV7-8	CASTLGGVSYEQYF
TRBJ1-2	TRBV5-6	CASSYGRGYTF
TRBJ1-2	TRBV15	CATSRAPRDRGVYGYTF
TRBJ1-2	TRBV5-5	CASSLAKEQWTGNGYTF
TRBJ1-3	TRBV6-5	CASSYSGEGSGNTIYF
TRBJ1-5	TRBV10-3	CAISESGAQPQHF
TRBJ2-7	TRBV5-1	CASSLESSYEQYF
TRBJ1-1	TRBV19	CASSIVFAGVGTEAFF
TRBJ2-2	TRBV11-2	CASSLNGVGGNTGELFF
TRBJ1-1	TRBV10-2	CASSLRGPSTEAFF
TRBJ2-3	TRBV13	CATGRGGILTDTQYF
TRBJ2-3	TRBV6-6	CASLAGGLDTQYF
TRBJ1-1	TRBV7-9	CASSEGPRRKNTEAFF
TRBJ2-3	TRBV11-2	CASSRLLSPGTDTQYF
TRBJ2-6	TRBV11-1	CASAQGYGANVLTF
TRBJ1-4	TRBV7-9	CASSAGATNEKLFF